This T cell receptor beta chain stems from a study of early T cells in non-severe SARS-CoV-2 infection. TCRdb independently ran MiXCR on the 5' RACE reads; one entry per CDR3 protein. The data show about 53,000 distinct CDR3 sequences, 10% to 15% seen once. The sample holds many counts of this clonotype. Its ends do not fully match the called genes, so a read error is possible. Material: whole blood, obtained at baseline. The sequence came from an adult who was a healthcare worker with PCR-confirmed SARS-CoV-2 infection or an uninfected control (not recorded which).

CDR3 residues: CASSLGLAGVSDTQYF. CDR3 nucleotides: TGTGCCAGCAGCTTGGGACTAGCGGGAGTGTCAGATACGCAGTATTTT. The chain recombines TRBV10-1 with TRBJ2-3; 14 nucleotides match TRBD2. Germline V lookup: CDR1 WNHNN, CDR2 SYGVQD (reference sequence). The CDR3 runs 16 residues.